These 27 T cell receptor beta chains came from one sample sequenced in a study of blood T cell repertoires in COVID-19. Libraries were prepared by immunoSEQ multiplex PCR; TCRdb keeps only in-frame clonotypes and omits some of them. Of about 88,000 clones in the sample, 80% to 90% were seen once. Sequenced: peripheral blood. The receptors originated from a man of 80 years or more with acute or convalescent COVID-19.

V gene TRBV28 combines with J gene TRBJ2-3; 13 bases map to TRBD2. This CDR3 region has 15 residues. Trimming cost V 5 bases and J 7 bases; bases outside gene matches: 6. CDR1 and CDR2 (germline): MDHEN, SYDVKM. The CDR3 DNA reads as TGTGCCAGCAGTCCCACTAGCGGGAGGGCCTATACGCAGTATTTT. Protein product: CASSPTSGRAYTQYF.

The count of this clone is one. This chain joins TRBV11-2 and TRBJ2-7; 9 bases are shared with TRBD2. Trimming took 5 bases from V and 4 from J; bases not matched to a gene: 9. The length of the CDR3 is 15 residues. Germline CDR1 SGHAT, CDR2 FQNNGV. The CDR3, as DNA: TGTGCCAGCAGCCCAGGGGTTAGCGGGAGTTACGAGCAGTACTTC. It is translated as CASSPGVSGSYEQYF.

The V and J genes are TRBV29-1 and TRBJ1-1, with D maybe TRBD1 (6 bases). Germline V gene lookup returns CDR1 SQVTM and CDR2 ANQGSEA. The germline V and J ends were trimmed by 4 bases and 1 base, with 10 bases remaining between them. CDR3 length: 13 residues. This CDR3 reads CSVGQDQNTEAFF. CDR3 DNA sequence: TGCAGCGTTGGACAGGACCAGAACACTGAAGCTTTCTTT.

The V gene is TRBV5-5, the J gene TRBJ1-4; possible D gene TRBD1, 5 bases. The germline gives CDR1 SGHKS, CDR2 YYEKEE (reference sequence). CDR3 length: 15 residues. Deletions cut 4 bases from V and 8 bases from J, with 18 bases between. The CDR3 DNA reads TGTGCCAGCAGCGTTCCTACGGGGGGACCAGAAAAACTGTTTTTT. Protein product: CASSVPTGGPEKLFF.

The chain couples TRBV12-3 or TRBV12-4 to TRBJ2-1; D is ambiguous. Deletions cut 3 bases from V and 6 bases from J, with 3 bases between. There are 11 residues in the CDR3. The CDR3 region is CASSLANEQFF. The CDR3, as DNA: TGTGCCAGCAGTTTGGCCAATGAGCAGTTCTTC.

The rearrangement joins TRBV18 to TRBJ1-2; D unresolved. V lost 2 bases and J lost 0, with 10 bases in between. This CDR3 spans 15 amino acids. Germline V gives CDR1 KGHSH, CDR2 LQKENI. CDR3 protein: CASSPGQNPNYGYTF. The DNA of the CDR3 is TGTGCCAGCTCACCAGGCCAGAACCCTAACTATGGCTACACCTTC.

The chain employs TRBV7-2 and TRBJ2-5; 12 nucleotides match TRBD2. The CDR3 has 18 amino acids. The junction had 12 bases not matched to a gene; V was cut back by 2 bases and J by 5 bases. Germline CDR1 reads SGHTA; CDR2 reads FQGNSA. CDR3 bases: TGTGCCAGCAGCTTACTCCATCGACTAGCGGGAGCGAGGGAGACCCAGTACTTC. Amino acids: CASSLLHRLAGARETQYF.

The count of this clone is one. The rearrangement links TRBV4-3 to TRBJ2-1, with D perhaps TRBD2 (5 bases). There are 13 residues in the CDR3. CDR1 is LGHNA and CDR2 is YSLEER in the germline V gene. The V end lost 4 bases, the J end lost 7 bases, and 11 bases lay between the germline ends. CDR3 sequence reads: CASSRGLINEQFF. In DNA, the CDR3 is TGCGCCAGCAGCCGCGGACTTATTAATGAGCAGTTCTTC.

The V call is TRBV4-1, the J call TRBJ2-4; 8 positions agree with TRBD2. The trim removed 3 bases at V and 4 bases at J, leaving 11 bases unmatched. In germline, CDR1 is MGHRA, CDR2 YSYEKL. The CDR3 spans 17 residues. The CDR3, as DNA: TGCGCCAGCAGCCACCTTGGAGCGGGGGAGGGGAAAAACATTCAGTACTTC. Protein product: CASSHLGAGEGKNIQYF.

This clone was seen only once. This chain links TRBV2 with TRBJ2-1, with D perhaps TRBD2 (7 bases). Germline V CDR1 and CDR2: SNHLY, FYNNEI. This CDR3 comprises 14 residues. V lost 10 bases, J lost 1 base, and 14 bases lay in between. CDR3 in amino acids: CATARGGSYNEQFF. In nucleotides, the CDR3 is TGTGCCACCGCCAGGGGAGGGTCCTACAATGAGCAGTTCTTC.

V and J are TRBV27 and TRBJ2-7; 8 bases are shared with TRBD1. This CDR3 region has 14 residues. The ends lost 6 bases at V and 2 bases at J; junction bases unmatched: 6. Germline V lookup: CDR1 MNHEY, CDR2 SMNVEV (reference sequence). CDR3 nucleotides: TGTGCCAGCAGCCCGGGACAGGAGACCTACGAGCAGTACTTC. Translation: CASSPGQETYEQYF.

J is TRBJ1-2 and V is TRBV6-5; 8 nucleotides line up with TRBD1. The J segment lost 8 bases and the V segment lost 2 bases, leaving 10 bases of the junction unmatched. Germline values: CDR1 MNHEY, CDR2 SVGAGI. This CDR3 comprises 15 residues. The CDR3 is CASSYGPGGQRGYTF. The CDR3 DNA reads as TGTGCCAGCAGTTACGGCCCAGGGGGCCAAAGGGGCTACACCTTC.

The chain couples TRBV2 to TRBJ1-6, with D tentatively TRBD1 (6 bases). The CDR3 consists of 15 residues. Germline V lookup: CDR1 SNHLY, CDR2 FYNNEI. Trimming took 2 bases from V and 9 from J, leaving 14 bases between them. CDR3 in amino acids: CASSESGGHSSPLHF. As DNA, the CDR3 is TGTGCCAGCAGTGAAAGCGGGGGGCATAGTTCACCCCTCCACTTT.

V is TRBV27 and J is TRBJ1-2; D ambiguous. The germline V gene encodes CDR1 MNHEY and CDR2 SMNVEV (reference sequence). Trimming removed 8 bases from V and 8 bases from J, with 15 bases in between. CDR3 length equals 12 residues. CDR3 residues: CASADLAGGYTF. The CDR3 region has the DNA TGTGCCAGCGCGGACCTAGCGGGGGGCTACACCTTC.

In nucleotides, the CDR3 is TGTGCCAGCAGTTACTCGTGGACAGGGGGCGAACGAGCTTTCTTT. Protein product: CASSYSWTGGERAFF. The rearrangement joins TRBV6-2 or TRBV6-3 to TRBJ1-1; 11 nucleotides agree with TRBD1. The CDR3 is 15 amino acids. V shed 0 bases and J 10 bases; nucleotides not matched to a gene: 7. Germline CDR1 is MNHEY and CDR2 is SVGEGT.

This clone was observed a few times. V usage is TRBV30 and J usage is TRBJ2-2; TRBD2 matches at 15 bases. The V segment lost 2 bases and the J segment 4 bases; nucleotides outside the gene matches: 5. This CDR3 region has 17 residues. Germline CDR1 and CDR2: GTSNPN and SVGIG (reference sequence). The CDR3 bases are TGTGCCTGGAGTTTTAGGACTAGCGGGAGGGTCACCGGGGAGCTGTTTTTT. Its translation is CAWSFRTSGRVTGELFF.

This chain joins TRBV19 and TRBJ2-7, with D perhaps matching TRBD1 (5 bases). The CDR3 runs 14 residues. Germline CDR1 and CDR2: LNHDA and SQIVND (reference sequence). With 5 bases removed from V and 2 bases from J, the gap between germline ends came to 13 bases. CDR3 protein: CASSPPGIAYEQYF. CDR3 DNA: TGTGCCAGTAGTCCTCCAGGGATCGCCTACGAGCAGTACTTC.

The chain is built from TRBV19 and TRBJ1-5, with D hard to call. CDR1 and CDR2 (germline): LNHDA, SQIVND (reference sequence). Trimming shortened V by 5 bases and J by 4 bases, and 9 bases separated the two germline ends. The CDR3 consists of 13 residues. The CDR3 nucleotides read TGTGCCAGTAGTCAACAGCTAAATCAGCCCCAGCATTTT. Translated: CASSQQLNQPQHF.

The V call is TRBV13, the J call TRBJ1-2; 8 nucleotides align to TRBD1. This CDR3 comprises 16 residues. Unmatched junction bases numbered 13, after V lost 2 bases and J lost 8 bases. Germline-derived CDR1 and CDR2 are PRHDT and FYEKMQ (reference sequence). For the CDR3, the DNA is TGTGCCAGCAGCTTACGACAGGGGCCGCCCCTTAAAGGCTACACCTTC. Translated: CASSLRQGPPLKGYTF.

The chain combines TRBV1 with TRBJ1-1; TRBD1 is the table's D call and was not checked against the DNA. TRBV1 is tagged as a pseudogene. The CDR3 extends over 10 amino acids. The CDR3 coding sequence is TGCACCAGCAGCCCCCCGACAGGCCGGTTT. Its translation: CTSSPPTGRF.

Comments on this clone: Other nucleotide sequences in the sample specify the same CDR3. This rearrangement joins TRBV20-1 to TRBJ2-5; D is possibly TRBD1 (5 bases). Per germline, CDR1 DFQATT and CDR2 SNEGSKA (reference sequence). This CDR3 comprises 11 residues. The V and J ends lost 6 bases and 5 bases respectively, with 10 bases between them. The DNA of the CDR3 is TGCAGTGCGAGGTCAGGGGAGACCCAGTACTTC. It is translated as CSARSGETQYF.

The chain employs TRBV5-4 and TRBJ2-3; 8 positions match TRBD1. J gave up 3 bases and V 4 bases, and 10 bases lay outside the gene matches. There are 16 residues in the CDR3. Germline assignment: CDR1 SGHNT and CDR2 YYREEE (reference sequence). The CDR3 reads CASSTGQGGGTDTQYF. The CDR3 DNA reads TGTGCCAGCAGCACCGGACAGGGCGGAGGGACAGATACGCAGTATTTT.

This chain links TRBV7-9 with TRBJ1-4, with 10 bases identical to TRBD1. V lost 5 bases and J lost 10; bases outside the gene matches: 7. This CDR3 comprises 14 residues. The germline V gene has CDR1 SEHNR and CDR2 FQNEAQ (reference sequence). The CDR3 DNA is TGTGCCAGCAGCACGGGACAGGGGTTGGGAAAACTGTTTTTT. This sequence encodes CASSTGQGLGKLFF.

The rearrangement links TRBV18 to TRBJ1-6; 9 bases agree with TRBD1. Looked up from germline, CDR1 is KGHSH and CDR2 is LQKENI. The trim removed 3 bases at V and 10 bases at J, leaving 10 bases unmatched. The CDR3 is 16 amino acids. The CDR3 sequence is CASSPGLGQGQSPLHF. The CDR3 nucleotides are TGTGCCAGCTCACCTGGTTTGGGACAGGGACAATCACCCCTCCACTTT.

V is TRBV18 and J is TRBJ1-3, with 9 bases matching TRBD1. The germline V gene has CDR1 KGHSH and CDR2 LQKENI. The CDR3 has 16 residues. Trimming removed 3 bases from V and 2 bases from J; junction bases left unmatched: 5. CDR3 region: CASSPAGTGTGNTIYF. DNA for the CDR3: TGTGCCAGCTCACCGGCCGGGACAGGGACTGGAAACACCATATATTTT.

In regard to this clone: The sample contains more than one DNA sequence encoding this CDR3. The CDR3 protein is CASSGRGGGAREQYF. CDR3 coding DNA: TGCGCCAGCAGCGGGCGGGGAGGGGGTGCTCGCGAGCAGTACTTC. The V call is TRBV5-1, the J call TRBJ2-7; maybe TRBD2 (7 bases). The germline V and J ends were trimmed by 4 bases and 6 bases, with 20 bases remaining between them. Per germline, CDR1 SGHRS and CDR2 YFSETQ. CDR3 length: 15 residues.

This chain's CDR3 is CASSELGGKNTEAFF. The CDR3 DNA reads TGTGCCAGCAGTGAATTAGGGGGAAAGAACACTGAAGCTTTCTTT. J is TRBJ1-1 and V is TRBV6-1; D perhaps matches TRBD1 (6 bases). The V gene lost 2 bases and the J gene lost 1 base, with 11 bases spanning the gap. Germline values: CDR1 MNHNS, CDR2 SASEGT. This CDR3 is 15 amino acids long.